The rows below give T cell receptor beta chains drawn from one sample of a study of shared clonotypes between healthy human individuals. Only in-frame clones appear in the TCRdb table, and some are missing; sequencing was by immunoSEQ multiplex PCR. Here the sample spans about 480,000 clones, around 79% being singletons. The specimen was PBMCs. The receptors stem from a woman in her forties in good health. Some clones in this sample may be carry-over from other donors' samples. CDR3s include the opening cysteine and the closing phenylalanine or tryptophan. Each record gives: clone size, D gene, V gene, J gene, CDR3 protein, CDR3 DNA. The D gene is left open where the match is weak. Clone sizes are given selectively: once, few, many, or a class where the clone is expanded.

.	.	TRBV19	TRBJ2-6	CASSGGGLSGANVLTF	TGTGCCAGTAGTGGAGGTGGCCTCTCTGGGGCCAACGTCCTGACTTTC
.	TRBD2	TRBV28	TRBJ2-7	CASSLRRREGHEQYF	TGTGCCAGCAGTTTAAGGCGGAGGGAGGGGCACGAGCAGTACTTC
.	TRBD2	TRBV7-2	TRBJ2-1	CASSLALAGASSYNEQFF	TGTGCCAGCAGCTTAGCACTAGCGGGAGCTAGCTCCTACAATGAGCAGTTCTTC
.	.	TRBV9	TRBJ2-7	CASSVNGFSYEQYF	TGTGCCAGCAGCGTCAACGGATTCTCCTACGAGCAGTACTTC
.	TRBD2	TRBV5-1	TRBJ2-7	CASSDPTSGSFVEQYF	TGCGCCAGCAGCGACCCGACTAGCGGGAGTTTCGTCGAGCAGTACTTC
.	.	TRBV28	TRBJ1-5	CASGGGGQPQHF	TGTGCCAGCGGGGGCGGCGGTCAGCCCCAGCATTTT
.	TRBD1	TRBV5-6	TRBJ2-5	CASTKDRVETQYF	TGTGCCAGCACCAAGGACAGGGTCGAGACCCAGTACTTC
.	.	TRBV7-9	TRBJ2-1	CASSQRGGNEQFF	TGTGCCAGCAGCCAGCGAGGGGGCAATGAGCAGTTCTTC
.	TRBD1	TRBV28	TRBJ2-7	CASSQQGPSYEQYF	TGTGCCAGCAGCCAACAGGGGCCCTCCTACGAGCAGTACTTC
.	TRBD1	TRBV30	TRBJ2-7	CAYRTGVNYEQYF	TGTGCCTACCGGACAGGCGTGAACTACGAGCAGTACTTC
.	.	TRBV10-3	TRBJ1-3	CAISKQASGTSGNTIYF	TGTGCCATCAGTAAACAGGCATCGGGTACCTCTGGAAACACCATATATTTT
.	TRBD2	TRBV5-5	TRBJ2-2	CASSFDGRANTGELFF	TGTGCCAGCAGCTTTGACGGGAGGGCCAACACCGGGGAGCTGTTTTTT
.	.	TRBV7-2	TRBJ2-3	CASSSILEGGTDTQYF	TGTGCCAGCAGCTCTATCCTGGAGGGGGGGACAGATACGCAGTATTTT
.	.	TRBV5-6	TRBJ1-1	CASSLGTPRAEAFF	TGTGCCAGCAGCCTTGGGACTCCAAGGGCTGAAGCTTTCTTT
.	TRBD2	TRBV9	TRBJ2-1	CASSVEGLAVYEQFF	TGTGCCAGCAGCGTAGAGGGACTAGCTGTATATGAGCAGTTCTTC
few	TRBD1	TRBV2	TRBJ1-4	CASRSGQATNEKLFF	TGTGCCAGCAGGTCGGGACAGGCAACTAATGAAAAACTGTTTTTT
.	TRBD2	TRBV4-2	TRBJ2-5	CASSQDRKATGGPGETQYF	TGTGCCAGCAGCCAAGATCGTAAAGCGACGGGAGGGCCGGGGGAGACCCAGTACTTC
.	.	TRBV11-3	TRBJ2-1	CASSLSKRAEQFF	TGTGCCAGCAGCTTAAGTAAAAGGGCTGAGCAGTTCTTC
.	.	TRBV30	TRBJ1-2	CACKIYYGYTF	TGTGCCTGCAAGATTTACTATGGCTACACCTTC
few	TRBD1	TRBV7-2	TRBJ1-1	CASSRTTGGVSEAFF	TGTGCCAGCAGCCGAACGACAGGGGGAGTCTCTGAAGCTTTCTTT
.	TRBD1	TRBV28	TRBJ1-4	CAIADRANEKLFF	TGTGCCATCGCTGACAGGGCTAATGAAAAACTGTTTTTT
once	.	TRBV19	TRBJ1-5	CASSFGERGQPQHF	TGTGCCAGTAGTTTCGGGGAGAGGGGTCAGCCCCAGCATTTT
many	TRBD2	TRBV5-4	TRBJ2-5	CASSDAGLAGGMRETQYF	TGTGCCAGCAGCGATGCGGGACTAGCGGGGGGCATGAGGGAGACCCAGTACTTC
.	.	TRBV2	TRBJ2-2	CASSLLVYTGELFF	TGTGCCAGCAGCCTCCTGGTTTACACCGGGGAGCTGTTTTTT
.	.	TRBV18	TRBJ2-5	CASSPYRQETQYF	TGTGCCAGCTCACCTTACAGACAAGAGACCCAGTACTTC
.	.	TRBV4-1	TRBJ2-3	CASSQERADTQYF	TGCGCCAGCAGCCAAGAAAGGGCAGATACGCAGTATTTT
.	.	TRBV10-3	TRBJ1-5	CAISEGSNSNQPQHF	TGTGCCATCAGTGAGGGCAGCAATAGCAATCAGCCCCAGCATTTT
few	.	TRBV5-1	TRBJ1-3	CASSTDSGNTIYF	TGCGCCAGCAGCACGGACAGTGGAAACACCATATATTTT
few	.	TRBV6-1	TRBJ2-7	CASSEWVDSIYEQYF	TGTGCCAGCAGTGAATGGGTGGATTCCATCTACGAGCAGTACTTC
.	TRBD2	TRBV11-1	TRBJ2-7	CASSSGWTSGSYEQYF	TGTGCCAGCAGCTCCGGGTGGACTAGCGGTTCCTACGAGCAGTACTTC
few	.	TRBV9	TRBJ2-1	CASSVGLGMGSYNEQFF	TGTGCCAGCAGCGTAGGGCTGGGGATGGGTAGCTACAATGAGCAGTTCTTC
.	TRBD2	TRBV9	TRBJ2-7	CASSPSGTSYEQYF	TGTGCCAGCAGCCCTTCCGGGACTAGCTACGAGCAGTACTTC
few	TRBD1	TRBV7-8	TRBJ2-2	CASSPTGNVNTGELFF	TGTGCCAGCAGCCCGACAGGGAATGTGAACACCGGGGAGCTGTTTTTT
.	.	TRBV14	TRBJ1-1	CASSQVGQGLVAFF	TGTGCCAGCAGCCAAGTCGGGCAGGGACTCGTCGCTTTCTTT
few	TRBD2	TRBV5-1	TRBJ2-1	CASSGTTSGDYNEQFF	TGCGCCAGCAGCGGAACTACTAGCGGAGATTACAATGAGCAGTTCTTC
.	.	TRBV5-4	TRBJ2-7	CASSLRSNEQYF	TGTGCCAGCAGCTTACGGTCCAACGAGCAGTACTTC
.	.	TRBV5-3	TRBJ2-7	CARSLECAGRRFNEQYF	TGTGCCAGAAGCTTGGAATGTGCGGGACGCCGATTCAACGAGCAGTACTTC
.	TRBD2	TRBV6-5	TRBJ2-1	CASRRGSGHNEQFF	TGTGCCAGCAGACGCGGGAGTGGCCACAATGAGCAGTTCTTC
.	.	TRBV7-9	TRBJ2-7	CASSNRDTLEQYF	TGTGCCAGCAGCAACCGGGACACCTTGGAGCAGTACTTC
.	.	TRBV2	TRBJ2-7	CVSSSVSFDHLREQYF	TGTGTCAGCAGTTCCGTAAGTTTCGACCATCTTCGGGAGCAGTACTTC
.	.	TRBV30	TRBJ1-1	CARSQGKTEAFF	TGTGCCCGCTCCCAGGGTAAGACTGAAGCTTTCTTT
once	.	TRBV27	TRBJ2-3	CASSSPSGPTDTQYF	TGTGCCAGCAGTTCCCCCAGCGGACCCACAGATACGCAGTATTTT
.	.	TRBV19	TRBJ1-1	CASSTAYRETEAFF	TGTGCCAGTAGTACCGCCTACAGGGAAACTGAAGCTTTCTTT
.	TRBD2	TRBV7-8	TRBJ2-5	CASSLAPASGINQETQYF	TGTGCCAGCAGCTTAGCTCCCGCTAGCGGGATAAACCAAGAGACCCAGTACTTC
.	.	TRBV7-8	TRBJ2-7	CASGRRRDTSYEQYF	TGTGCCAGCGGACGGCGCAGGGACACTTCCTACGAGCAGTACTTC
.	.	TRBV18	TRBJ1-1	CASSPGGGPKAFF	TGTGCCAGCTCACCGGGGGGCGGGCCGAAAGCTTTCTTT
.	TRBD1	TRBV28	TRBJ1-5	CASRLDRGQPQHF	TGTGCCAGCAGGTTGGACAGGGGTCAGCCCCAGCATTTT
.	TRBD2	TRBV19	TRBJ2-2	CASRGGPSGSLGELFF	TGTGCCAGTAGAGGGGGTCCTAGCGGGAGTCTCGGGGAGCTGTTTTTT
.	.	TRBV10-1	TRBJ2-5	CASSEGTGFGQETQYF	TGCGCCAGCAGTGAGGGGACTGGGTTCGGCCAAGAGACCCAGTACTTC
.	TRBD1	TRBV30	TRBJ2-7	CAWSVDRARAYEQYF	TGTGCCTGGAGTGTAGACAGGGCGAGGGCCTACGAGCAGTACTTC
.	.	TRBV10-3	TRBJ2-1	CAISHEQFF	TGTGCCATCAGCCATGAGCAGTTCTTC
.	.	TRBV4-1	TRBJ2-1	CASSQEGLANYNEQFF	TGCGCCAGCAGCCAAGAGGGGCTAGCGAACTACAATGAGCAGTTCTTC
.	.	TRBV18	TRBJ2-3	CASSPSTAGTDTQYF	TGTGCCAGCTCACCTTCGACGGCAGGCACAGATACGCAGTATTTT
.	TRBD2	TRBV27	TRBJ2-1	CASSLSGGRALNEQFF	TGTGCCAGCAGTTTATCGGGCGGGAGGGCCCTCAATGAGCAGTTCTTC
.	.	TRBV6-6	TRBJ2-1	CASSPKGGSSYNEQFF	TGTGCCAGCAGTCCCAAGGGGGGCAGCTCCTACAATGAGCAGTTCTTC